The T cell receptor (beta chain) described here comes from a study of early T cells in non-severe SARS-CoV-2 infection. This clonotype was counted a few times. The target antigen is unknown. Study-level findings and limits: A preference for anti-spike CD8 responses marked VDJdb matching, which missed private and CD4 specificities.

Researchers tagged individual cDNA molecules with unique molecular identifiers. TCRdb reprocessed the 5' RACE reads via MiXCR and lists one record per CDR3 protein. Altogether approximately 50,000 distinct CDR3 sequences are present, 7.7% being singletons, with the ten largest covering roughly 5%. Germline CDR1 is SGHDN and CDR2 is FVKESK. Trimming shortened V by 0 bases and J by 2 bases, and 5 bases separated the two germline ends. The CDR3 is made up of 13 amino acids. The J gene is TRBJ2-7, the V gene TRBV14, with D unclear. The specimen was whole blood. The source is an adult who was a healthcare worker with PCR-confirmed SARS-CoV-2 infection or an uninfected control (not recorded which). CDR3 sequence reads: CASSQEVAYEQYF. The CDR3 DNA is TGTGCCAGCAGCCAAGAGGTCGCCTACGAGCAGTACTTC.